In this sample, the clone carrying this TCR beta chain turned up a few times. Antigen specificity is unknown. Construction of the TCRbeta library involved unique molecular identifiers. TCRdb re-analysed the PCR reads in MiXCR, keeping a single row per CDR3 protein. The table lists more than 200,000 distinct CDR3 sequences, roughly a quarter of them singletons. The sample belongs to a study of T-cell reconstitution after alpha-beta-depleted transplantation in children. Points from the study as a whole: Where alpha-beta T cells came from about two months after transplant was reportedly several hundred expanded graft clones.

Specimen: PBMCs, collected before TCRalphabeta/CD19-depleted stem cell transplant. The origin of this receptor is a girl aged 2 to 10 with Fanconi anemia, due to receive a stem cell transplant.

Written as DNA, the CDR3 is TGTGCCAGCTCACCAGACGTTTCCCAAGAGACCCAGTACTTC. It specifies CASSPDVSQETQYF. The V and J genes are TRBV18 and TRBJ2-5; D uncertain. V lost 2 bases and J 1 base, leaving 8 bases between the germline ends. The CDR3 sequence is 14 residues long. Germline V gene sequence: CDR1 KGHSH, CDR2 LQKENI. The full variable domain, completed using reference TRBV18 and TRBJ2-5, is NAGVMQNPRHLVRRRGQEARLRCSPMKGHSHVYWYRQLPEEGLKFMVYLQKENIIDESGMPKERFSAEFPKEGPSILRIQQVVRGDSAAYFCASSPDVSQETQYFGPGTRLLVL.